This TCR beta chain is drawn from a study of T cell responses to AZD1222 COVID-19 vaccine listed by TCRdb under 2021. For context, the study as a whole: TCR sequencing covered over 230 trial participants: 200 to 220 given two doses of AZD1222 and some 25 given two doses of MenACWY control vaccine. Enrollment into the trials was organized by age into subgroups of 18-55, 56-69 and 70-plus years, and those subgroups contained about 160, 30 and 59 TCR-sequenced participants, respectively. The paper as a whole reports these results and caveats: The 56-69-year group was small, and its depth increase did not reach significance, likely because of low power. Conclusions about previously exposed vaccinees are limited, since just six or seven AZD1222 recipients were seropositive for SARS-CoV-2 at baseline. No day 14 peak-response samples were available, so repertoires were characterized only after the peak T cell response. Reportedly, almost half of the unique spike-specific TCRs recognized epitopes lying outside the regions that are mutated in the B.1.351 and B.1.1.7 variants. The vaccine-associated CD4 TCRs covered the entire spike protein, and the dominant responses fell in regions 160-218 and 743-854. Spike-specific TCR breadth and depth rose significantly after two AZD1222 doses compared with day 0 and with MenACWY recipients. Most participants were white British and females outnumbered males, and the authors suggested that clonal diversity may have been underestimated.

V and J lose 2 bases and 2 bases, and a span of 13 bases separates them. The CDR3 numbers 16 residues from cysteine through phenylalanine. Kept here is only the CDR3 DNA, which spans 48 bases and is read in frame from base 1. For CDR1 and CDR2, the germline V gene lists MDHEN and SYDVKM. About this clone itself: No antigen is known for it. There are no base qualities to consult, and no much larger clone falls within one base.

The CDR3 regions of human TCRbeta chains were analyzed by immunosequencing. The authors processed their data as follows. TCRs in the repertoires were compared against a reference library of SARS-CoV-2-specific TCRs that had been generated with the MIRA antigen-specificity platform. Breadth was defined as the fraction of unique TCRs that were SARS-CoV-2-associated. Depth was defined as the fraction of total T cells that were SARS-CoV-2-associated. Using the MIRA data, every spike-specific TCR was mapped to the spike region that the TCR reacted to and assigned to either a CD4 or a CD8 class. Log10-transformed breadth and depth values were compared by one-way ANOVA with Sidak's multiple comparisons tests. As stored in TCRdb, this immuneACCESS dataset retains in-frame rearrangements with V and J assigned. A fraction of the clones does not appear; measured against another copy, unresolved V genes explain less than half of the discrepancy, and the remainder lacks a known reason. That table furnishes V, J and clone size, whereas the DNA furnished D and trimming. Here the sample has about 110,000 clones; 92% occur a single time. The ten largest clones take up approximately 8% of the sample.

In the paper's terms, the time point label means: about 28 days (+/-7) after the second vaccine dose. Because spike-specific TCR depth and breadth did not differ between the two schedules, AZD1222 recipients who got a second dose at roughly 4 weeks were pooled with those who got a second dose at roughly 12 weeks. Vaccinee samples were obtained from the UK trials COV001 and COV002, which included a single-blind randomized controlled phase 2/3 trial of AZD1222 (ChAdOx1 nCoV-19) in healthy adults. For TCRbeta chain sequencing, PBMC samples were collected from trial participants at day 0 and at day 28 after the second dose.

The sample was peripheral blood, taken 28 days after the second AZD1222 dose. This TCR derives from an adult who received the AZD1222 COVID-19 vaccine. The chain uses TRBV28 and TRBJ1-3, with an unclear D gene assignment. Here the CDR3 is given as CASSLDLRITGNTIYF. In nucleotide form, the sequence is TGTGCCAGCAGTTTAGACCTCCGGATAACTGGAAACACCATATATTTT. The full variable domain, with segments outside the CDR3 supplied by the reference TRBV28 and TRBJ1-3 proteins, appears as DVKVTQSSRYLVKRTGEKVFLECVQDMDHENMFWYRQDPGLGLRLIYFSYDVKMKEKGDIPEGYSVSREKKERFSLILESASTNQTSMYLCASSLDLRITGNTIYFGEGSWLTVV.